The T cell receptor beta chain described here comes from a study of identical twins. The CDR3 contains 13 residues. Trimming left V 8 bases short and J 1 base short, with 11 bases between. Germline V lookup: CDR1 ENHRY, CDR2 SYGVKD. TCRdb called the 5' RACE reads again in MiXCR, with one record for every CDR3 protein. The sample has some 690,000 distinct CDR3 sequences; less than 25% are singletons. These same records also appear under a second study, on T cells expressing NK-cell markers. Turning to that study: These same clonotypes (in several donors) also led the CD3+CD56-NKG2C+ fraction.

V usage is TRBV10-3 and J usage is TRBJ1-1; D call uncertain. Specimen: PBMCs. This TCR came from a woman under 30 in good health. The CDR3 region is CAILTETNTEAFF. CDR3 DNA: TGTGCCATCCTGACGGAGACGAACACTGAAGCTTTCTTT.